The 12 T cell receptor beta chains below were found in one sample sequenced in a study of T-cell memory formation after mild COVID-19. TCRdb called the 5' RACE reads again in MiXCR, with one record for every CDR3 protein. This repertoire shows more than 300,000 distinct CDR3 sequences, roughly an eighth found once; its top ten account for 21%. The sequenced material came from PBMCs or a T cell subset sorted from them (not recorded which). These receptor sequences come from a man aged 18 to 35 who had mild COVID-19 (a few samples of this study predate the infection). Cell type and time point are not known.

This clonotype was found a few times. The chain has TRBV20-1 and TRBJ2-2; either TRBD1 or TRBD2 may fit D (5 bases each). Germline CDR1 is DFQATT and CDR2 is SNEGSKA (reference sequence). The CDR3 consists of 15 residues. The V and J ends lost 2 bases and 1 base respectively, with 11 bases between them. This CDR3 is CSARKTGLNTGELFF. CDR3 DNA: TGCAGTGCTAGAAAAACAGGACTGAACACCGGGGAGCTGTTTTTT.

The chain links TRBV6-6 to TRBJ2-7; possibly TRBD1 for D (6 bases). The V and J ends lost 6 bases and 2 bases respectively, with 17 bases between them. The CDR3 has 15 amino acids. Germline CDR1 is MNHNY and CDR2 is SVGAGI (reference sequence). The CDR3 nucleotides are TGTGCCAGCAGCCCCTCCCCGAGGGGGACCTACGAGCAGTACTTC. The encoded protein is CASSPSPRGTYEQYF.

This clonotype was picked up a small number of times. The chain uses TRBV7-9 and TRBJ1-1; no firm D call. Per germline, CDR1 SEHNR and CDR2 FQNEAQ (reference sequence). Between the trimmed V and J ends, which lost 0 bases and 7 bases, there was a span of 12 bases. CDR3 size: 14 residues. CDR3 residues: CASSLARTPGEAFF. As DNA, the CDR3 is TGTGCCAGCAGCTTAGCGCGGACCCCAGGTGAAGCTTTCTTT.

This clonotype was picked up a small number of times. The rearrangement joins TRBV4-3 to TRBJ2-2; maybe TRBD2 (5 bases). V dropped 4 bases and J dropped 2 bases, with 17 bases sitting between them. Germline V gene sequence: CDR1 LGHNA, CDR2 YSLEER. The length of the CDR3 is 17 residues. In nucleotides, the CDR3 is TGCGCCAGCAGCCCCTCATTGGCTGGAGGAAACACCGGGGAGCTGTTTTTT. Amino acid sequence: CASSPSLAGGNTGELFF.

V is TRBV11-2 and J is TRBJ1-1, with unresolved D. Germline V gene data show CDR1 as SGHAT and CDR2 as FQNNGV. The length of the CDR3 is 17 residues. The germline V and J ends were trimmed by 3 bases and 1 base, with 18 bases remaining between them. The DNA of the CDR3 is TGTGCCAGCAGCTTCCTCCTCCTGGGATTGGGGAACACTGAAGCTTTCTTT. As protein: CASSFLLLGLGNTEAFF.

This clonotype was counted a few times. The J gene is TRBJ1-4, the V gene TRBV12-3 or TRBV12-4; D remains ambiguous. The CDR3 sequence is 14 residues long. Trimming removed 3 bases at V and 8 bases at J, with 13 bases between. CDR3 region: CASSLWAPPEKLFF. The CDR3 DNA sequence: TGTGCCAGCAGTTTGTGGGCGCCTCCGGAAAAACTGTTTTTT.

This clonotype occurred a few times. V usage is TRBV15 and J usage is TRBJ1-4; tentatively, D is TRBD1 (5 bases). V dropped 0 bases and J dropped 8 bases, with 10 bases sitting between them. This CDR3 contains 14 residues. Germline V gives CDR1 LNHNV, CDR2 YYDKDF (reference sequence). The CDR3 sequence is CATSRDQGGEKLFF. The CDR3, as DNA: TGTGCCACCAGCAGAGACCAGGGAGGCGAAAAACTGTTTTTT.

The V gene is TRBV21-1, the J gene TRBJ2-7; TRBD1 is the table's D call and was not checked against the DNA. TRBV21-1 is a recognized pseudogene. The CDR3 extends over 12 amino acids. The DNA of the CDR3 is TGTGCCAGGGACAGGGGTAGGGACGAGCAGTACGTC. Translating it yields CARDRGRDEQYV.

Only a few counts were recorded for this clonotype. The chain recombines TRBV6-2 or TRBV6-3 with TRBJ2-1, with TRBD2 matching over 14 bases. V lost 6 bases and J lost 6; bases outside the gene matches: 4. Per germline, CDR1 MNHEY and CDR2 SVGEGT. The CDR3 extends over 15 amino acids. CDR3 loop: CASRWTSGGSNEQFF. CDR3 coding DNA: TGTGCCAGCAGATGGACTAGCGGGGGGTCCAATGAGCAGTTCTTC.

This rearrangement joins TRBV20-1 to TRBJ1-3, with a possible D match to TRBD1 (6 bases). CDR1 DFQATT and CDR2 SNEGSKA come from the germline V gene (reference sequence). The germline V and J ends were trimmed by 0 bases and 4 bases, with 16 bases remaining between them. The CDR3 length is 16 residues. CDR3 residues: CSAREVDSGEGNTIYF. In DNA, the CDR3 is TGCAGTGCTAGAGAAGTGGACTCAGGGGAAGGAAACACCATATATTTT.

The DNA for the CDR3 is TGTGCCAGCAGCCAAGCGCGAGCTTCTGGGACCCAGTACTTC. Encoded protein: CASSQARASGTQYF. The V gene is TRBV3-1, the J gene TRBJ2-5, with no clear D. CDR1 LGHDT and CDR2 YNNKEL come from the germline V gene (reference sequence). This CDR3 comprises 14 residues. Trimming stripped 1 base from V and 7 bases from J, with 13 bases between.

A few counts support this clonotype. V is TRBV12-3 or TRBV12-4 and J is TRBJ2-5; 8 bases align to TRBD1. The CDR3 is made up of 17 amino acids. Losses at the gene ends were 3 bases for V and 5 bases for J; bases not matched to a gene: 14. Here the CDR3 reads CASSLGQGASMGETQYF. CDR3 in DNA: TGTGCCAGCAGTTTGGGGCAGGGGGCGTCCATGGGGGAGACCCAGTACTTC.